A single sample gave rise to the 4 T cell receptor beta chains below, sequenced in a study of human T cells and chemical hapten exposure. Each CDR3 protein is one row after TCRdb ran MiXCR on the RACE reads. The table has under 400,000 distinct CDR3 sequences, more than 4.5% seen once; the top ten hold approximately 2.4%. The sample's time point: pre-sensitization, week 0. Treatment meaning: therapeutic diphenylcyclopropenone sensitization with weekly scalp DPC. Specimen: whole blood, collected in connection with sensitization to the hapten diphenylcyclopropenone (DPC). The origin of the receptors is a woman aged 45 to 65 with alopecia areata. Some clones in this sample may be carry-over from other donors' samples.

This clonotype was observed at least ten times. The V gene is TRBV24-1, the J gene TRBJ2-3; D is uncertain. Trimming cost V 10 bases and J 3 bases, with 13 bases left between them. This CDR3 has 13 residues. CDR1 is KGHDR and CDR2 is SFDVKD in the germline V gene. CDR3 sequence: CATEEEWTDTQYF. CDR3 nucleotides: TGTGCCACGGAAGAGGAGTGGACAGATACGCAGTATTTT.

This clonotype has at least ten counts. CDR3 nucleotide sequence: TGTGCCAGCAGCTTAGTGGGACTAGCGGGAGACTTTAGCAATGAGCAGTTCTTC. This codes for CASSLVGLAGDFSNEQFF. The J gene is TRBJ2-1, the V gene TRBV7-2, with 14 bases matching TRBD2. This CDR3 comprises 18 residues. J was trimmed by 6 bases and V by 1 base; bases with no gene match: 8. Germline CDR1 is SGHTA and CDR2 is FQGNSA.

In this sample, this clonotype turned up a few times. The V call is TRBV27, the J call TRBJ1-5; 7 bases are a match to TRBD1. V dropped 3 bases and J dropped 7; count of bases not matched to a gene: 6. This CDR3 comprises 14 residues. Germline CDR1 reads MNHEY; CDR2 reads SMNVEV (reference sequence). CDR3 nucleotides: TGTGCCAGCAGTTTCGGCAGGGGGGCCCAGCCCCAGCATTTT. It translates to CASSFGRGAQPQHF.

This clonotype was seen more than once but under ten times. This rearrangement joins TRBV6-2 or TRBV6-3 to TRBJ1-1; TRBD1 might be the D (5 bases). The germline V and J ends were trimmed by 7 bases and 1 base, with 13 bases remaining between them. The CDR3 covers 14 residues. The V gene's germline CDR1 is MNHEY and CDR2 SVGEGT. CDR3 sequence (DNA): TGTGCCAGCACATCAATAGGACAGAACACTGAAGCTTTCTTT. Translated, it gives CASTSIGQNTEAFF.